A single sample is the source of the 25 T cell receptor beta chains below, sequenced in a study of shared clonotypes between healthy human individuals (dated by TCRdb to the early 2020s). The receptor library was made with the immunoSEQ multiplex PCR assay. The table comes from immuneACCESS by way of TCRdb, which keeps in-frame sequences with V and J called. Part of the clones is missing from these tables; in studies checked, under half for an unresolved V gene and the rest for unknown reasons. The table for this sample lists approximately 470,000 clones; roughly 80% of them were counted only once. The ten largest make up about an eighth of the sample. Sequences were obtained from PBMCs. These receptors were taken from a woman aged 35 to 49 in good health. Some clones in this sample may be carry-over from other donors' samples.

Worth noting for this clone: A single base is all that separates this from a far larger clone, so a read error is likely. The V and J genes are TRBV2 and TRBJ2-1, with 8 bases matching TRBD2. Germline-derived CDR1 and CDR2 are SNHLY and FYNNEI. There are 15 residues in the CDR3. Unmatched junction bases numbered 14, after V lost 7 bases and J lost 9 bases. CDR3 DNA: TGTGCCAGCACTAAAGGGGAAACGGGGGGGCGTGAGCAGTTCTTC. Encoded protein: CASTKGETGGREQFF. Full variable domain (remainder filled in from reference TRBV2 and TRBJ2-1): EPEVTQTPSHQVTQMGQEVILRCVPISNHLYFYWYRQILGQKVEFLVSFYNNEISEKSEIFDDQFSVERPDGSNFTLKIRSTKLEDSAMYFCASTKGETGGREQFFGPGTRLTVL.

The V and J genes are TRBV30 and TRBJ2-3; 9 bases are a match to TRBD2. V shed 2 bases and J 8 bases; nucleotides not matched to a gene: 5. The CDR3 is 13 residues long. Germline CDR1 and CDR2: GTSNPN and SVGIG (reference sequence). CDR3 protein: CAWSLGLAATQYF. In nucleotides, the CDR3 is TGTGCCTGGAGTCTGGGACTAGCTGCTACGCAGTATTTT.

This clone showed up just a few times. The chain has TRBV7-7 and TRBJ2-2; D unresolved. The V end was cut by 5 bases, the J end by 1 base, with 11 bases between. CDR1 SSHAT and CDR2 FNYEAQ come from the germline V gene (reference sequence). This CDR3 is built from 15 residues. This CDR3 is CASSSNDGNTGELFF. In nucleotides, the CDR3 is TGTGCCAGCAGCAGCAACGACGGGAACACCGGGGAGCTGTTTTTT.

This chain joins TRBV7-9 and TRBJ1-1, with 9 bases matching TRBD1. The J segment lost 6 bases and the V segment lost 8 bases, leaving 10 bases of the junction unmatched. Looked up from germline, CDR1 is SEHNR and CDR2 is FQNEAQ (reference sequence). The CDR3 spans 14 residues. Here the CDR3 DNA reads TGTGCCAGCGGAAAAGACAGGGGGGACCCTGAAGCTTTCTTT. Protein product: CASGKDRGDPEAFF.

This clone was observed a few times. This likely stems from a read error, as it lies one base from a far larger clone. Other nucleotide sequences in the sample specify the same CDR3. The chain carries TRBV27 and TRBJ1-5; TRBD1 aligns across 7 bases. The CDR3 runs to 16 residues. Per the germline V gene, CDR1 is MNHEY and CDR2 is SMNVEV (reference sequence). The CDR3 protein is CASSPWTGYSNQPQHF. CDR3 nucleotide sequence: TGTGCCAGCAGTCCATGGACAGGTTATAGCAACCAGCCCCAGCATTTT.

A remark on this clone: The sample contains more than one DNA sequence encoding this CDR3. The genes are TRBV9 and TRBJ2-2; D uncertain. The CDR3 length is 13 residues. V lost 0 bases and J 5 bases, leaving 5 bases between the germline ends. Germline CDR1 SGDLS, CDR2 YYNGEE. DNA of the CDR3: TGTGCCAGCAGCGTAGGCCCGACCGGGGAGCTGTTTTTT. Amino acid sequence: CASSVGPTGELFF.

The chain has TRBV9 and TRBJ2-7; the match to TRBD2 covers 8 bases. Germline V gene data show CDR1 as SGDLS and CDR2 as YYNGEE. The CDR3 loop spans 17 amino acids. J gave up 5 bases and V 3 bases, and 16 bases lay outside the gene matches. Here the CDR3 DNA reads TGTGCCAGCAGCGCAGACCGGAAGCGGGAGAAGTGGCACGAGCAGTACTTC. Amino acids: CASSADRKREKWHEQYF.

Of note for this clone: A far larger clone is one nucleotide away, so this likely arose from a read error. This chain uses TRBV7-7 with TRBJ2-5; D is perhaps TRBD1 or TRBD2 (7 bases each). The CDR3 has 16 residues. Germline V gene data show CDR1 as SSHAT and CDR2 as FNYEAQ (reference sequence). The CDR3 bases are TGTGCTAGCAGCTTAGCGTGGGGAGGGGGCCCGGAGACCCAGTACTTC. This gives the protein CASSLAWGGGPETQYF.

The chain recombines TRBV18 with TRBJ1-1; D is unclear. Trimming removed 6 bases from V and 1 base from J, with 9 bases in between. The CDR3 is 13 amino acids. Germline CDR1 KGHSH, CDR2 LQKENI. The CDR3 protein is CASSTRGNTEAFF. DNA for the CDR3: TGTGCCAGCTCCACGCGGGGGAACACTGAAGCTTTCTTT.

As concerns this clone: It is likely a read error: a sequence one base away is far more abundant. The chain couples TRBV30 to TRBJ1-2, with a weak D call TRBD1 (5 bases). The germline V and J ends were trimmed by 7 bases and 0 bases, with 15 bases remaining between them. Germline CDR1 and CDR2: GTSNPN and SVGIG (reference sequence). The CDR3 spans 14 residues. CDR3 residues: CASRGGSPNYGYTF. CDR3 coding DNA: TGTGCCTCCCGGGGGGGGTCTCCTAACTATGGCTACACCTTC. The full variable domain, in which reference TRBV30 and TRBJ1-2 provide the parts outside the CDR3, is SQTIHQWPATLVQPVGSPLSLECTVEGTSNPNLYWYRQAAGRGLQLLFYSVGIGQISSEVPQNLSASRPQDRQFILSSKKLLLSDSGFYLCASRGGSPNYGYTFGSGTRLTVV.

To note about this clone: This likely reflects a read error, since a far larger clone is one base away. This specimen includes other DNA sequences encoding the same CDR3. The CDR3 sequence: CASSFSLGPQHF. The CDR3 DNA sequence: TGTGCCAGCAGTTTTTCCCTAGGGCCCCAGCATTTT. The chain joins TRBV28 to TRBJ1-5; D is unclear. This CDR3 spans 12 amino acids. Trimming pared 3 bases from V and 9 bases from J, leaving 9 bases between. Germline V lookup: CDR1 MDHEN, CDR2 SYDVKM.

In the case of this clone: Given a much more abundant clone one base away, this may be a read error. The chain links TRBV5-1 to TRBJ2-1, with D unresolved. Deletions cut 0 bases from V and 6 bases from J, with 16 bases between. The CDR3 loop spans 16 amino acids. The germline V gene has CDR1 SGHRS and CDR2 YFSETQ. CDR3: CASSLEHPIFGNEQFF. The CDR3, as DNA: TGCGCCAGCAGCTTGGAGCACCCTATCTTTGGCAATGAGCAGTTCTTC. The complete variable domain, with remaining parts taken from reference TRBV5-1 and TRBJ2-1, reads KAGVTQTPRYLIKTRGQQVTLSCSPISGHRSVSWYQQTPGQGLQFLFEYFSETQRNKGNFPGRFSGRQFSNSRSEMNVSTLELGDSALYLCASSLEHPIFGNEQFFGPGTRLTVL.

The chain joins TRBV7-2 to TRBJ1-2; 9 bases are a match to TRBD1. This CDR3 is 16 amino acids long. V shed 4 bases, J shed 7 bases, and the junction held 13 bases outside the gene matches. Germline CDR1 reads SGHTA; CDR2 reads FQGNSA. The CDR3 coding sequence is TGTGCCAGCAGCTCTTCGCCGGGACAGGGTTTCGGTGGCTACACCTTC. Translation: CASSSSPGQGFGGYTF.

This clone was detected many times. The identical CDR3 is also encoded by other nucleotide sequences in the sample. The rearrangement joins TRBV7-3 to TRBJ2-2; D gene uncertain. CDR1 is SGHTA and CDR2 is FQGTGA in the germline V gene. V dropped 0 bases and J dropped 1 base, with 3 bases sitting between them. This CDR3 is 14 amino acids long. The CDR3 DNA reads TGTGCCAGCAGCTTAACCCGGAACACCGGGGAGCTGTTTTTT. Its protein is CASSLTRNTGELFF.

The gene calls are TRBV10-3 and TRBJ2-7; D is uncertain. The CDR3 sequence is 12 residues long. The V gene lost 6 bases and the J gene lost 10 bases, with 16 bases spanning the gap. Germline V gene lookup returns CDR1 ENHRY and CDR2 SYGVKD. Here the CDR3 reads CAISASRREQYF. For the CDR3, the DNA is TGTGCCATCAGCGCTTCCCGAAGGGAACAGTACTTC.

A note on this clone: A far larger clone is off by one base, so a read error is likely. This sample includes further DNA sequences coding for the same CDR3. This chain links TRBV6-6 with TRBJ1-1; a weak D match, TRBD1 (6 bases). The CDR3 loop spans 15 amino acids. Germline CDR1 is MNHNY and CDR2 is SVGAGI (reference sequence). The CDR3 DNA follows: TGTGCCAGCAGTCCCTACAGGGTGGTGGACACTGAAGCTTTCTTC. Residues: CASSPYRVVDTEAFF.

The V and J genes are TRBV11-3 and TRBJ2-5, with 9 positions matching TRBD1. The CDR3 is 14 amino acids. CDR1 SGHNT and CDR2 YENEEA come from the germline V gene. J lost 4 bases, V lost 5 bases, and 5 bases had no gene match. CDR3 sequence: CASSRQGGSETQYF. The CDR3 region has the DNA TGTGCCAGCAGCCGACAGGGGGGTTCAGAGACCCAGTACTTC.

J is TRBJ1-5 and V is TRBV19; weak D call: TRBD1 (6 bases). The germline V gene has CDR1 LNHDA and CDR2 SQIVND (reference sequence). Between the trimmed V and J ends, which lost 6 bases and 5 bases, there was a span of 14 bases. This CDR3 contains 14 residues. The CDR3 DNA reads as TGTGCCAGTAGCGCTGGGGCAGGGGATCAGCCCCAGCATTTT. Translated: CASSAGAGDQPQHF. The whole variable domain, remainder taken from reference TRBV19 and TRBJ1-5, is DGGITQSPKYLFRKEGQNVTLSCEQNLNHDAMYWYRQDPGQGLRLIYYSQIVNDFQKGDIAEGYSVSREKKESFPLTVTSAQKNPTAFYLCASSAGAGDQPQHFGDGTRLSIL.

The chain couples TRBV11-3 to TRBJ2-7, with D unresolved. The germline V gene encodes CDR1 SGHNT and CDR2 YENEEA. This CDR3 comprises 12 residues. Between the trimmed V and J ends, which lost 8 bases and 4 bases, there was a span of 12 bases. Here the CDR3 DNA reads TGTGCCAGCCGCACGGGCTTTTACGAGCAGTACTTC. As protein: CASRTGFYEQYF.

This clone was observed at least ten times. The chain has TRBV29-1 and TRBJ2-1; D perhaps matches TRBD2 (5 bases). Trimming took 4 bases from V and 7 from J, leaving 8 bases between them. There are 11 residues in the CDR3. Germline CDR1 reads SQVTM; CDR2 reads ANQGSEA. The CDR3 nucleotides read TGCAGCGTTGTAAGAGGGAATGAGCAGTTCTTC. Protein sequence: CSVVRGNEQFF.

The chain uses TRBV28 and TRBJ2-7; D perhaps matches TRBD2 (6 bases). Germline V gene sequence: CDR1 MDHEN, CDR2 SYDVKM. This CDR3 is built from 14 residues. Trimming left V 3 bases short and J 0 bases short, with 9 bases between. DNA of the CDR3: TGTGCCAGCAGTTTGGAGGGCGACTCCTACGAGCAGTACTTC. Protein: CASSLEGDSYEQYF.

This clone showed up just once. This chain connects TRBV7-9 to TRBJ2-6; unclear D gene. The length of the CDR3 is 14 residues. CDR1 is SEHNR, CDR2 FQNEAQ, per germline (reference sequence). The ends were cut back, 1 base at V and 7 bases at J, with 8 bases in the middle. The CDR3 DNA follows: TGTGCCAGCAGCTTAGTTGAAGGCGCCAACGTCCTGACTTTC. Translated, it gives CASSLVEGANVLTF. The full variable domain, in which reference TRBV7-9 and TRBJ2-6 provide the parts outside the CDR3, is DTGVSQNPRHKITKRGQNVTFRCDPISEHNRLYWYRQTLGQGPEFLTYFQNEAQLEKSRLLSDRFSAERPKGSFSTLEIQRTEQGDSAMYLCASSLVEGANVLTFGAGSRLTVL.

The V gene is TRBV5-4, the J gene TRBJ2-2, with 8 nucleotides matching TRBD1. V shed 5 bases, J shed 4 bases, and the junction held 4 bases outside the gene matches. This CDR3 has 14 amino acids. Per the germline V gene, CDR1 is SGHNT and CDR2 is YYREEE (reference sequence). The CDR3: CASRPTGGTGELFF. In nucleotides, the CDR3 is TGTGCCAGCAGACCCACAGGGGGCACCGGGGAGCTGTTTTTT.

Regarding this clone: This likely stems from a read error, as it lies one base from a far larger clone. The genes are TRBV6-1 and TRBJ1-1, with D perhaps TRBD1 (5 bases). In germline, CDR1 is MNHNS, CDR2 SASEGT. The CDR3 runs 16 residues. CDR3 nucleotide sequence: TGTGCCTGCAGTGAAGCGCTGGGGCGGTTGAACACTGAAGCTTTCTTT. Translating it yields CACSEALGRLNTEAFF.

This clone has a single count. J is TRBJ2-7 and V is TRBV11-2; TRBD1 agrees at 7 bases. V trimming: 6 bases; J trimming: 6 bases; junction bases outside the gene matches: 11. The CDR3 sequence is 14 residues long. CDR1 and CDR2 (germline): SGHAT, FQNNGV. The CDR3 protein is CASRYSGGMAEQYF. The CDR3 coding sequence is TGTGCCAGCAGATATTCAGGGGGAATGGCCGAGCAGTACTTC. Using reference TRBV11-2 and TRBJ2-7 for the parts outside the CDR3, the full variable domain is EAGVAQSPRYKIIEKRQSVAFWCNPISGHATLYWYQQILGQGPKLLIQFQNNGVVDDSQLPKDRFSAERLKGVDSTLKIQPAKLEDSAVYLCASRYSGGMAEQYFGPGTRLTVT.